The clone carrying this TCR beta chain was observed at least ten times. What it binds is not known. This sample was taken from a study of spatial heterogeneity in lung cancer. Across the whole study: In raw reads, more than nine appearances on average were recorded for each unique TCR and UMI combination. General observations from the study: The study found that expanded intratumoral alpha and beta TCR counts tracked tumor mutation counts.

The library protocol tagged each TCR cDNA with a unique molecular identifier. TCRdb re-analysed the 5' RACE reads in MiXCR, keeping a single row per CDR3 protein. The sample contains several thousand distinct CDR3 sequences, more than 4% of which appear only once. Germline V gene sequence: CDR1 DFQATT, CDR2 SNEGSKA (reference sequence). There are 15 residues in the CDR3. The ends were cut back, 0 bases at V and 0 bases at J, with 10 bases in the middle. Time point of the sample: sample taken at primary tumor resection. The sequencing here drew on lung tumor tissue, taken at surgery. This chain joins TRBV20-1 and TRBJ2-3; D is possibly TRBD2 (5 bases). The clonotype originates from a male donor with early-stage non-small cell lung cancer. This CDR3 reads CSARDIRTSTDTQYF. As DNA, the CDR3 is TGCAGTGCTAGAGATATCCGGACTAGCACAGATACGCAGTATTTT.